These 26 T cell receptor beta chains were all obtained from the same sample, sequenced in a study of T cells in localized non-small cell lung cancer. Sequencing was performed with immunoSEQ multiplex PCR; in TCRdb, only in-frame clones are kept and a portion is missing. The table lists over 750 clones, 25% to 35% of them singletons. The starting material was normal lung tissue next to the tumor, obtained before any cancer treatment. These TCRs come from a man aged 35 to 69 with stage II lung adenocarcinoma.

The chain links TRBV6-8 to TRBJ2-7; TRBD2 is a possible D gene (6 bases). This CDR3 has 15 amino acids. Germline V gene sequence: CDR1 MNHGY, CDR2 SAAAGT. The V gene lost 10 bases and the J gene lost 7 bases, with 26 bases spanning the gap. The CDR3 loop reads CAIRTMGGVAGEQYF. In DNA, the CDR3 is TGTGCCATCAGGACGATGGGAGGAGTAGCCGGGGAGCAGTACTTC.

This clone rates as large. The chain recombines TRBV11-3 with TRBJ1-2, with D hard to call. Trimming pared 7 bases from V and 6 bases from J, leaving 18 bases between. Germline V CDR1 and CDR2: SGHNT, YENEEA. The CDR3 contains 14 residues. CDR3: CASTEAGKRDGYTF. CDR3 in DNA: TGTGCCAGCACCGAAGCGGGCAAAAGGGATGGCTACACCTTC.

The chain is built from TRBV4-1 and TRBJ1-2, with D perhaps TRBD1 (5 bases). V was pared by 2 bases and J by 0 bases, with 16 bases between. The CDR3 loop spans 17 amino acids. Germline CDR1 is MGHRA and CDR2 is YSYEKL. The CDR3 protein is CASSQRRAGPSNYGYTF. CDR3 sequence (DNA): TGCGCCAGCAGCCAAAGACGGGCAGGGCCTTCTAACTATGGCTACACCTTC.

The chain has TRBV19 and TRBJ2-1; TRBD1 might be the D (5 bases). The CDR3 is made up of 17 amino acids. Deletions cut 0 bases from V and 4 bases from J, with 16 bases between. The germline V gene encodes CDR1 LNHDA and CDR2 SQIVND (reference sequence). Here the CDR3 reads CASSIDIIGARYNEQFF. In nucleotides, the CDR3 is TGTGCCAGTAGTATAGATATCATAGGGGCGAGATACAATGAGCAGTTCTTC. The variable domain in full, with the rest retrieved from reference TRBV19 and TRBJ2-1, is DGGITQSPKYLFRKEGQNVTLSCEQNLNHDAMYWYRQDPGQGLRLIYYSQIVNDFQKGDIAEGYSVSREKKESFPLTVTSAQKNPTAFYLCASSIDIIGARYNEQFFGPGTRLTVL.

The chain uses TRBV14 and TRBJ2-2; D is possibly TRBD1 or TRBD2 (5 bases each). CDR1 is SGHDN, CDR2 FVKESK, per germline. This CDR3 is 16 amino acids long. Trimming removed 2 bases at V and 4 bases at J, with 14 bases between. The CDR3: CASSQLAGAGTGELFF. The CDR3 region has the DNA TGTGCCAGCAGCCAACTCGCCGGGGCGGGCACCGGGGAGCTGTTTTTT.

The V and J genes are TRBV11-3 and TRBJ2-3, with 10 bases fitting TRBD2. The CDR3 length is 16 residues. Per germline, CDR1 SGHNT and CDR2 YENEEA. The J segment lost 2 bases and the V segment lost 5 bases, leaving 7 bases of the junction unmatched. CDR3 nucleotides: TGTGCCAGCAGCGTCCTAGCGGGAGCATCCACAGATACGCAGTATTTT. This gives the protein CASSVLAGASTDTQYF. Based on the CDR3 plus reference TRBV11-3 and TRBJ2-3, the full variable domain is EAGVVQSPRYKIIEKKQPVAFWCNPISGHNTLYWYLQNLGQGPELLIRYENEEAVDDSQLPKDRFSAERLKGVDSTLKIQPAELGDSAVYLCASSVLAGASTDTQYFGPGTRLTVL.

The CDR3 DNA is TGTGCCAGCAGCGGGGAAGGTGGAAACACCATATATTTT. Translated: CASSGEGGNTIYF. The chain uses TRBV9 and TRBJ1-3; D uncertain. Trimming pared 3 bases from V and 3 bases from J, leaving 7 bases between. The CDR3 runs to 13 residues. Germline V CDR1 and CDR2: SGDLS, YYNGEE.

J is TRBJ2-7 and V is TRBV30; 8 nucleotides match TRBD1. With V trimmed by 5 bases and J by 2 bases, 35 bases remained unmatched. Germline values: CDR1 GTSNPN, CDR2 SVGIG (reference sequence). The CDR3 loop spans 23 amino acids. Here the CDR3 DNA reads TGTGCCTGGGGGCCCCCGGGACAGGATCGCGGCGGCCGGCGCCCAAGGGGGACCTACGAGCAGTACTTC. This codes for CAWGPPGQDRGGRRPRGTYEQYF.

There are a few counts of this clone. The CDR3 loop is CASSSTGLAGPSSYNEQFF. The CDR3 DNA reads TGTGCCAGCAGTTCGACGGGACTAGCGGGACCTAGCTCCTACAATGAGCAGTTCTTC. The chain couples TRBV28 to TRBJ2-1, with 13 positions matching TRBD2. This CDR3 is 19 amino acids long. Germline V gene lookup returns CDR1 MDHEN and CDR2 SYDVKM. J gave up 0 bases and V 4 bases, and 9 bases lay outside the gene matches.

V gene TRBV15 combines with J gene TRBJ2-2, with TRBD1 matching 7 bases. Looked up from germline, CDR1 is LNHNV and CDR2 is YYDKDF (reference sequence). Unmatched junction bases numbered 7, after V lost 7 bases and J lost 5 bases. CDR3 length equals 14 residues. The CDR3 DNA reads as TGTGCCACCACCAGGGGGTCGGAAACCGGGGAGCTGTTTTTT. Residues: CATTRGSETGELFF.

The rearrangement uses TRBV11-3 and TRBJ2-1; a possible D gene is TRBD2 (6 bases). V lost 4 bases and J lost 0, with 7 bases in between. The CDR3 contains 14 residues. Germline values: CDR1 SGHNT, CDR2 YENEEA. The CDR3 protein is CASSSSASYNEQFF. In nucleotides, the CDR3 is TGTGCCAGCAGCTCTAGCGCCTCCTACAATGAGCAGTTCTTC.

The gene calls are TRBV10-2 and TRBJ2-2, with TRBD2 as a possible D gene (7 bases). Trimming stripped 3 bases from V and 6 bases from J, with 14 bases between. Germline V gives CDR1 WSHSY, CDR2 SAAADI. The CDR3 loop spans 15 amino acids. CDR3 protein: CASSDRLGGPGELFF. In nucleotides, the CDR3 is TGCGCCAGCAGTGATCGCCTGGGGGGGCCCGGGGAGCTGTTTTTT.

The genes are TRBV6-8 and TRBJ1-4; D ambiguous. This CDR3 spans 14 amino acids. The V end was cut by 6 bases, the J end by 0 bases, with 8 bases between. Germline values: CDR1 MNHGY, CDR2 SAAAGT. The CDR3: CASRTDPTNEKLFF. CDR3 DNA sequence: TGTGCCAGCAGGACCGACCCAACTAATGAAAAACTGTTTTTT.

V is TRBV19 and J is TRBJ2-7; perhaps TRBD1 as D (5 bases). V was trimmed by 5 bases and J by 4 bases, leaving 6 bases between them. There are 11 residues in the CDR3. Germline CDR1 and CDR2: LNHDA and SQIVND (reference sequence). CDR3 DNA: TGTGCCAGTAGTGACAGTTACGAGCAGTACTTC. Translation: CASSDSYEQYF. Drawing the rest from reference TRBV19 and TRBJ2-7, the complete variable domain is DGGITQSPKYLFRKEGQNVTLSCEQNLNHDAMYWYRQDPGQGLRLIYYSQIVNDFQKGDIAEGYSVSREKKESFPLTVTSAQKNPTAFYLCASSDSYEQYFGPGTRLTVT.

The chain is built from TRBV5-1 and TRBJ2-1, with D possibly matching TRBD1 (6 bases). V gave up 4 bases and J gave up 6 bases, with 14 bases separating them. The CDR3 is made up of 14 amino acids. Per the germline V gene, CDR1 is SGHRS and CDR2 is YFSETQ. CDR3 bases: TGCGCCAGCAGCCTCTTGGTAGGGGGCAATGAGCAGTTCTTC. This translates into CASSLLVGGNEQFF.

This sequence joins TRBV5-1 and TRBJ2-7, with TRBD1 identical over 9 bases. V lost 8 bases and J lost 2; bases outside the gene matches: 8. The CDR3 extends over 14 amino acids. Germline CDR1 and CDR2: SGHRS and YFSETQ. The CDR3 nucleotides read TGCGCCAGTATGCCGGGACAGGGACCCTACGAGCAGTACTTC. Its protein product is CASMPGQGPYEQYF.

By share, this clone ranks as large. The chain combines TRBV4-1 with TRBJ1-3; D gene uncertain. The CDR3 sequence is 16 residues long. Trimming took 1 base from V and 0 from J, leaving 10 bases between them. The germline V gene encodes CDR1 MGHRA and CDR2 YSYEKL. CDR3 protein: CASSQVGGFSGNTIYF. The CDR3 nucleotides are TGCGCCAGCAGCCAAGTCGGAGGGTTCTCTGGAAACACCATATATTTT.

This clone was observed a few times. V is TRBV2 and J is TRBJ2-3; 8 bases agree with TRBD1. This CDR3 region has 16 residues. Trimming removed 6 bases from V and 1 base from J; junction bases left unmatched: 9. In germline, CDR1 is SNHLY, CDR2 FYNNEI. CDR3 sequence reads: CASSVAGGPGTDTQYF. The CDR3 nucleotides are TGTGCCAGCAGCGTAGCAGGGGGCCCTGGCACAGATACGCAGTATTTT. The full variable domain, rest sourced from reference TRBV2 and TRBJ2-3, is EPEVTQTPSHQVTQMGQEVILRCVPISNHLYFYWYRQILGQKVEFLVSFYNNEISEKSEIFDDQFSVERPDGSNFTLKIRSTKLEDSAMYFCASSVAGGPGTDTQYFGPGTRLTVL.

By frequency in the sample, this clone is large (0.1 to 1%). This chain connects TRBV11-3 to TRBJ2-3; 8 bases match TRBD2. V trimming: 2 bases; J trimming: 0 bases; junction bases outside the gene matches: 10. The CDR3 consists of 18 residues. From germline, CDR1 is SGHNT and CDR2 YENEEA. The CDR3 here is CASSLPRSGDTSTDTQYF. The CDR3 DNA reads as TGTGCCAGCAGCTTACCTCGTAGCGGGGATACTAGCACAGATACGCAGTATTTT.

The chain is built from TRBV9 and TRBJ2-3; D ambiguous. Deletions cut 4 bases from V and 0 bases from J, with 12 bases between. The CDR3 totals 15 residues. Germline V gene sequence: CDR1 SGDLS, CDR2 YYNGEE. The chain's CDR3 is CASSIAGSSTDTQYF. Here the CDR3 DNA reads TGTGCCAGCAGCATCGCCGGATCTAGCACAGATACGCAGTATTTT.

This chain uses TRBV19 with TRBJ2-3, with D possibly TRBD1 on 5 matching bases. This CDR3 is built from 16 residues. Trimming left V 4 bases short and J 3 bases short, with 17 bases between. Germline CDR1 LNHDA, CDR2 SQIVND (reference sequence). For the CDR3, the DNA is TGTGCCAGTAGTAATTTAAGGGGTCAACGGACAGATACGCAGTATTTT. Amino acids: CASSNLRGQRTDTQYF.

The chain combines TRBV19 with TRBJ2-3; tentative D call: TRBD1 (5 bases). The CDR3 runs to 13 residues. With 6 bases removed from V and 2 bases from J, the gap between germline ends came to 9 bases. Germline V lookup: CDR1 LNHDA, CDR2 SQIVND (reference sequence). The CDR3 nucleotides read TGTGCCAGTAGCTGGACAATCACAGATACGCAGTATTTT. Translated: CASSWTITDTQYF. The full variable domain, rest sourced from reference TRBV19 and TRBJ2-3, is DGGITQSPKYLFRKEGQNVTLSCEQNLNHDAMYWYRQDPGQGLRLIYYSQIVNDFQKGDIAEGYSVSREKKESFPLTVTSAQKNPTAFYLCASSWTITDTQYFGPGTRLTVL.

This clone came up a few times. The chain has TRBV29-1 and TRBJ1-4; D unresolved. Per germline, CDR1 SQVTM and CDR2 ANQGSEA. V shed 8 bases and J shed 2 bases, with 9 bases lying between them. This CDR3 has 12 amino acids. Here the CDR3 reads CSSLGTNEKLFF. The CDR3 nucleotides read TGCAGCAGCTTGGGGACTAATGAAAAACTGTTTTTT.

There are a few counts of this clone. V usage is TRBV7-5 and J usage is TRBJ1-3; TRBD1 reflects the table's D call only, with no check against the DNA. TRBV7-5 is classified as a pseudogene. This CDR3 is built from 17 residues. CDR3 DNA sequence: TGTGCCAGCAGCTTAGCTGGGGCAGCGAGCTCTGGAAACACCATATATTTT. This gives the protein CASSLAGAASSGNTIYF.

In its sample, this clone was seen a few times. The V and J genes are TRBV6-8 and TRBJ2-5; a possible D gene is TRBD2 (5 bases). Germline assignment: CDR1 MNHGY and CDR2 SAAAGT. Trimming pared 5 bases from V and 7 bases from J, leaving 20 bases between. This CDR3 comprises 15 residues. CDR3 DNA: TGTGCCAGCAGTCTTTCCTGGGCCACTCGGGGGACCCAGTACTTC. This sequence encodes CASSLSWATRGTQYF.

V and J are TRBV11-3 and TRBJ2-1; the match to TRBD2 covers 11 bases. The V and J ends lost 7 bases and 7 bases, in that order; junction bases with no gene match: 15. This CDR3 has 17 amino acids. Per the germline V gene, CDR1 is SGHNT and CDR2 is YENEEA. The CDR3: CASTISRLAGGRNEQFF. For the CDR3, the DNA is TGTGCCAGCACCATTTCGAGGCTAGCGGGAGGACGTAATGAGCAGTTCTTC.